This entry concerns a single T cell receptor (beta chain). The source of the sample is a study of blood T cell repertoires in COVID-19. Turning to the study itself: Samples representing acute and convalescent COVID-19 were sourced from the United States, Italy and Spain. T cells, B-cell-depleted T cells, or PBMCs provided the cDNA or gDNA that served as material.

During active infection, Seattle patients enrolled and were then monitored through disease. The V gene's germline CDR1 is SGHAT and CDR2 FQNNGV. J lost 5 bases, V lost 4 bases, and 10 bases had no gene match. The CDR3 consists of 16 residues. In the authors' workflow: By means of reference gene primer amplification, nucleated cell counts were estimated. TCRdb keeps only in-frame clones here, not all; method: immunoSEQ multiplex PCR. The V and J calls and clone size come from that table; D and trimming were worked out from the DNA. The sample yields approximately 250,000 clones, 86% seen once. This clonotype was sampled from a woman in her 70s with COVID-19, enrolled during active disease. Sequencing was done on a sample of peripheral blood. The chain carries TRBV11-2 and TRBJ2-5; 10 bases line up with TRBD2. CDR3 region: CASSSSGLAVGETQYF. The CDR3, as DNA: TGTGCCAGCAGCTCCTCTGGACTAGCGGTAGGGGAGACCCAGTACTTC.